Below, 15 T cell receptor beta chains from the same sample are listed, as sequenced in a study of OX40 agonist ivuxolimab in advanced cancers. The data were produced by immunoSEQ multiplex PCR, yet TCRdb's version contains in-frame clones alone and is incomplete. The sample includes roughly 38,000 clones, roughly 89% of them seen just once. The specimen was CD4+ or CD8+ T cells sorted from blood, collected in a trial of the OX40 agonist ivuxolimab. The receptors shown here come from an adult with an advanced solid tumor such as melanoma, head and neck, liver or kidney cancer.

The genes are TRBV6-5 and TRBJ2-7; 11 bases map to TRBD2. V lost 0 bases to trimming and J lost 4 bases; unmatched junction nucleotides: 5. Germline V gene lookup returns CDR1 MNHEY and CDR2 SVGAGI. The CDR3 is 16 residues long. The CDR3 DNA sequence: TGTGCCAGCAGTTACTCGTTAGCGGGGGGGCAATACGAGCAGTACTTC. Translating it yields CASSYSLAGGQYEQYF.

V is TRBV10-2 and J is TRBJ1-2; 7 bases line up with TRBD1. Unmatched junction bases numbered 11, after V lost 8 bases and J lost 2 bases. The CDR3 has 15 amino acids. In germline, CDR1 is WSHSY, CDR2 SAAADI. CDR3 in amino acids: CASVERPGGNYGYTF. DNA of the CDR3: TGCGCCAGCGTCGAACGTCCAGGGGGGAACTATGGCTACACCTTC.

The chain recombines TRBV6-5 with TRBJ1-5; D gene ambiguous. This CDR3 contains 15 residues. The V gene lost 8 bases and the J gene lost 0 bases, with 14 bases spanning the gap. Germline V lookup: CDR1 MNHEY, CDR2 SVGAGI. CDR3 loop: CASQRARFSNQPQHF. In nucleotides, the CDR3 is TGTGCCAGCCAAAGGGCGAGATTTAGCAATCAGCCCCAGCATTTT.

The chain uses TRBV9 and TRBJ2-3; D is tentatively TRBD1 or TRBD2 (6 bases each). The CDR3 is 15 amino acids. V lost 4 bases, J lost 2 bases, and 14 bases lay in between. In germline, CDR1 is SGDLS, CDR2 YYNGEE. CDR3 region: CASSLRGVPTDTQYF. The CDR3, as DNA: TGTGCCAGCAGCCTTAGGGGGGTCCCCACAGATACGCAGTATTTT.

This chain joins TRBV6-5 and TRBJ2-5; D not certain. Between the trimmed V and J ends, which lost 6 bases and 1 base, there was a span of 6 bases. This CDR3 is built from 12 residues. Looked up from germline, CDR1 is MNHEY and CDR2 is SVGAGI. CDR3 DNA: TGTGCCAGCAGAGAAGGCCAAGAGACCCAGTACTTC. As protein: CASREGQETQYF.

This clone turned up a few times. J is TRBJ1-1 and V is TRBV30; D possibly corresponds to TRBD1 (5 bases). V was trimmed by 4 bases and J by 4 bases, leaving 10 bases between them. The CDR3 contains 12 residues. Germline CDR1 is GTSNPN and CDR2 is SVGIG (reference sequence). The CDR3 bases are TGTGCCTGGACGCGGGGGTTCACTGAAGCTTTCTTT. This codes for CAWTRGFTEAFF.

The J gene is TRBJ1-4, the V gene TRBV5-1; possibly TRBD1 for D (5 bases). Trimming shortened V by 4 bases and J by 8 bases, and 18 bases separated the two germline ends. This CDR3 is 15 amino acids long. CDR1 is SGHRS, CDR2 YFSETQ, per germline. The CDR3 protein is CASSGGSGSREKLFF. In nucleotides, the CDR3 is TGCGCCAGCAGCGGGGGGTCCGGAAGTCGGGAAAAACTGTTTTTT.

The gene calls are TRBV7-2 and TRBJ1-4, with D hard to call. From germline, CDR1 is SGHTA and CDR2 FQGNSA. The CDR3 sequence is 13 residues long. The V end was cut by 1 base, the J end by 8 bases, with 8 bases between. The CDR3 sequence: CASSLERYEKLFF. DNA for the CDR3: TGTGCCAGCAGCTTAGAACGTTACGAAAAACTGTTTTTT.

This chain links TRBV21-1 with TRBJ2-2. TRBV21-1 is annotated as a pseudogene. This CDR3 is 15 amino acids long. The DNA of the CDR3 is TGTGCCAGCAGCAAAGCTGCGGACCCTACCGGGGAGCTGTTTTTT. As protein: CASSKAADPTGELFF.

V and J are TRBV6-6 and TRBJ1-3; D perhaps matches TRBD1 (5 bases). CDR3 length: 13 residues. Deletions cut 4 bases from V and 8 bases from J, with 12 bases between. Germline CDR1 MNHNY, CDR2 SVGAGI (reference sequence). The CDR3 loop reads CASSSGEFDTIYF. The CDR3 DNA sequence: TGTGCCAGCAGTTCGGGGGAGTTCGACACCATATATTTT.

V usage is TRBV5-6 and J usage is TRBJ2-1, with 10 bases identical to TRBD2. In germline, CDR1 is SGHDT, CDR2 YYEEEE. The CDR3 sequence is 15 residues long. The trim removed 4 bases at V and 1 base at J, leaving 2 bases unmatched. DNA of the CDR3: TGTGCCAGCAGCGAAGCGGGAGGGTCCTACAATGAGCAGTTCTTC. Translation gives CASSEAGGSYNEQFF.

V gene TRBV2 combines with J gene TRBJ2-4, with D tentatively TRBD1 or TRBD2 (6 bases each). V was trimmed by 3 bases and J by 6 bases, leaving 15 bases between them. The CDR3 extends over 15 amino acids. The germline CDR1 and CDR2 sequences are SNHLY and FYNNEI. In nucleotides, the CDR3 is TGTGCCAGCAGTGAGACTAGTAGGGGGACAAACATTCAGTACTTC. It specifies CASSETSRGTNIQYF.

The rearrangement joins TRBV15 to TRBJ2-3; D might be TRBD1 or TRBD2, each matching 5 bases. This CDR3 spans 16 amino acids. Germline CDR1 LNHNV, CDR2 YYDKDF (reference sequence). Between the trimmed V and J ends, which lost 0 bases and 2 bases, there was a span of 12 bases. The CDR3 DNA reads as TGTGCCACCAGCAGAGACCGGGACCTCCCCACAGATACGCAGTATTTT. Amino acid sequence: CATSRDRDLPTDTQYF.

This clone was found a few times. The J gene is TRBJ2-4, the V gene TRBV12-1. TRBV12-1 is assigned pseudogene status. The CDR3 covers 11 residues. The CDR3 here is CARREVDIQYF. CDR3 DNA sequence: TGTGCCCGCAGGGAAGTGGACATTCAGTACTTC.

The chain employs TRBV7-8 and TRBJ2-4, with 8 positions matching TRBD1. CDR1 SGHVS and CDR2 FQNEAQ come from the germline V gene. The CDR3 is made up of 17 amino acids. With V trimmed by 5 bases and J by 0 bases, 9 bases remained unmatched. The CDR3 nucleotides read TGTGCCAGCAGCACCAAAGACAGGGGCCTAGCCAAAAACATTCAGTACTTC. Translating gives CASSTKDRGLAKNIQYF.